What follows describes a single T cell receptor beta chain. The antigen remains undetermined. This sample is drawn from a study of cytomegalovirus exposure and HLA in healthy donors. General observations from the study: A later analysis, which compared TCR beta chains of equal frequency, found the HLA-associated ones more clonally expanded. Earlier findings revealed that most TCR beta V segments proved productive either about 87% or about 30% of the time. In a later analysis, a genetic analysis reported fewer productive-TCR N-insertions in an Asian-associated ancestry cluster than the cohort average.

Germline V CDR1 and CDR2: PRHDT, FYEKMQ (reference sequence). The V and J ends lost 5 bases and 3 bases, in that order; junction bases with no gene match: 7. This CDR3 has 17 residues. PCR involved 60 Vbeta and 13 Jbeta primers. TCRdb's copy holds only in-frame clones and misses some; the assay was immunoSEQ multiplex PCR. This table has roughly 130,000 clones, around 77% appearing once. Sequenced material: PBMCs. This TCR was recovered from a man younger than 30 in good health and CMV-seronegative. The V and J genes are TRBV13 and TRBJ2-6; 10 bases agree with TRBD1. As DNA, the CDR3 is TGTGCCAGCAGCCAGGGACAGGGGAGGGGTGGGGCCAACGTCCTGACTTTC. It specifies CASSQGQGRGGANVLTF.